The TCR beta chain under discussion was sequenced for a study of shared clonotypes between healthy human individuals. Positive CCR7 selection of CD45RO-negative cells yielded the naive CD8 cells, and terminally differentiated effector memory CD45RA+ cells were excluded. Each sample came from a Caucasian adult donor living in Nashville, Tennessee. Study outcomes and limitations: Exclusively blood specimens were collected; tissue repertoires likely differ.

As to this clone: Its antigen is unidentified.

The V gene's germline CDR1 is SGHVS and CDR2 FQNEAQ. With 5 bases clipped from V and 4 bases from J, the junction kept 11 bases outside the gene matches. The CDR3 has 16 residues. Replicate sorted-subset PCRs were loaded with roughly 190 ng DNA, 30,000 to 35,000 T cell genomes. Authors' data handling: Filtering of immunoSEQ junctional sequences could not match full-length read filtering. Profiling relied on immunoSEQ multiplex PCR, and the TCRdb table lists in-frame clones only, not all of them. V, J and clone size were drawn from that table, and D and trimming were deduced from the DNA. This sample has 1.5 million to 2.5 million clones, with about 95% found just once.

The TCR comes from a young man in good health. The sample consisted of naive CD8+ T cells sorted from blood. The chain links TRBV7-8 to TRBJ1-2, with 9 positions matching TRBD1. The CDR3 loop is CASSPPGTGIFYGYTF. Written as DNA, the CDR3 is TGTGCCAGCAGCCCCCCCGGGACAGGGATATTCTATGGCTACACCTTC.